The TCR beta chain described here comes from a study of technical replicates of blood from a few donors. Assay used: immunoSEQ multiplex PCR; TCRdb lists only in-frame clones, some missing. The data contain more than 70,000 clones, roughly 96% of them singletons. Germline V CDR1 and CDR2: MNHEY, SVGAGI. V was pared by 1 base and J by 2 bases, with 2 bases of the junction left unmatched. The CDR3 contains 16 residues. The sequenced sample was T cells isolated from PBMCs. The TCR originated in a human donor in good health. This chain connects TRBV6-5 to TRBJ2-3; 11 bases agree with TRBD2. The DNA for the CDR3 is TGTGCCAGCAGTTACTTAGCGGGGGGGAACACAGATACGCAGTATTTT. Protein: CASSYLAGGNTDTQYF.